This T cell receptor (beta chain) was found in a study of blood T cell repertoires in COVID-19. Germline CDR1 and CDR2: ENHRY and SYGVKD. V lost 3 bases, J lost 0 bases, and 9 bases lay in between. CDR3 length equals 15 residues. As processed by the authors: Cell counts per sample came from amplifying reference gene primers. Method: immunoSEQ multiplex PCR; TCRdb's copy keeps in-frame clones and lacks some. V and J calls and clone size come straight from that table; D and trimming were deduced from the DNA. The data show approximately 250,000 clones, 86% seen once. This chain joins TRBV10-3 and TRBJ2-1; D may be TRBD1 (5 bases). The source is a man between 40 and 49 years old with active or convalescent COVID-19. Sequenced: peripheral blood. The CDR3 DNA follows: TGTGCCATCAGTGACGCCAGGGTCTCCTACAATGAGCAGTTCTTC. This codes for CAISDARVSYNEQFF.